The 29 T cell receptor beta chains given below trace back to one sample, sequenced in a study of cytomegalovirus exposure and HLA in healthy donors (dated by TCRdb to about 2017). Library method: the immunoSEQ multiplex PCR assay. Here the immuneACCESS table is served through TCRdb, limited to in-frame sequences with V and J called. Missing clones are a known gap in these copies; in checked studies unresolved V genes cover under half, and the rest lacks a known reason. For this sample there are approximately 54,000 clones; roughly nine tenths appear just once. In total, the top ten clones hold 7.5% to 9.5% of the sample. The sample taken for sequencing was PBMCs. These receptors all stem from a woman aged 18-35 years in good health and CMV-seropositive.

This clone was recorded once. CDR3 DNA sequence: TGTGCCAGCAGTTTCGGGGGGATCAATCAGCCCCAGCATTTT. This sequence encodes CASSFGGINQPQHF. The rearrangement uses TRBV6-5 and TRBJ1-5; a weak D match, TRBD1 (5 bases). Trimming removed 4 bases from V and 3 bases from J, with 10 bases in between. The germline V gene encodes CDR1 MNHEY and CDR2 SVGAGI. The CDR3 consists of 14 residues.

This chain uses TRBV5-4 with TRBJ2-7; 7 bases align to TRBD1. The CDR3 extends over 13 amino acids. J gave up 5 bases and V 4 bases, and 6 bases lay outside the gene matches. Germline CDR1 reads SGHNT; CDR2 reads YYREEE (reference sequence). The CDR3: CASSRKGADEQYF. CDR3 DNA: TGTGCCAGCAGCCGAAAGGGGGCGGACGAGCAGTACTTC.

The chain joins TRBV7-6 to TRBJ2-3; 9 nucleotides agree with TRBD2. Germline CDR1 SGHVS, CDR2 FNYEAQ. The J segment lost 0 bases and the V segment lost 3 bases, leaving 7 bases of the junction unmatched. The CDR3 covers 17 residues. DNA for the CDR3: TGTGCCAGCAGCTTTCTTAGCGGGGGCACTAGCACAGATACGCAGTATTTT. Translating gives CASSFLSGGTSTDTQYF.

Worth noting for this clone: Other DNA sequences in the sample encode the same CDR3. The chain joins TRBV7-2 to TRBJ2-3; 9 bases agree with TRBD2. V lost 3 bases, J lost 1 base, and 2 bases stayed unmatched. The germline gives CDR1 SGHTA, CDR2 FQGNSA. CDR3 size: 15 residues. The CDR3 DNA follows: TGTGCCAGCAGCTTTAGCGGGGGTGGCACAGATACGCAGTATTTT. As protein: CASSFSGGGTDTQYF.

The V call is TRBV9, the J call TRBJ1-1; tentatively, D is TRBD1 (5 bases). Germline CDR1 SGDLS, CDR2 YYNGEE. Trimming took 0 bases from V and 5 from J, leaving 8 bases between them. This CDR3 is 13 amino acids long. This chain's CDR3 is CASSVDGGTEAFF. CDR3 bases: TGTGCCAGCAGCGTAGACGGGGGGACTGAAGCTTTCTTT.

The chain combines TRBV9 with TRBJ1-6; no clear D. Trimming took off 0 bases at V and 8 bases at J, with 15 bases between the two ends. The CDR3 has 16 residues. CDR1 and CDR2 (germline): SGDLS, YYNGEE. The CDR3 coding sequence is TGTGCCAGCAGCGTAGGAATACGGAGGAGCGATTCACCCCTCCACTTT. This encodes CASSVGIRRSDSPLHF. The full variable domain, rest sourced from reference TRBV9 and TRBJ1-6, is DSGVTQTPKHLITATGQRVTLRCSPRSGDLSVYWYQQSLDQGLQFLIQYYNGEERAKGNILERFSAQQFPDLHSELNLSSLELGDSALYFCASSVGIRRSDSPLHFGNGTRLTVT.

In this sample, this clone turned up a few times. This rearrangement joins TRBV6-1 to TRBJ2-2; 12 positions agree with TRBD2. This CDR3 contains 18 residues. V gave up 4 bases and J gave up 1 base; unmatched junction bases: 7. The germline CDR1 and CDR2 sequences are MNHNS and SASEGT. The CDR3 sequence: CASSASSGGEWNTGELFF. The CDR3 DNA reads as TGTGCCAGCAGTGCGTCTAGCGGGGGGGAGTGGAACACCGGGGAGCTGTTTTTT.

The rearrangement joins TRBV28 to TRBJ1-2; 8 bases fit TRBD1. V was pared by 3 bases and J by 7 bases, with 1 base of the junction left unmatched. Per the germline V gene, CDR1 is MDHEN and CDR2 is SYDVKM. This CDR3 is built from 12 residues. The chain's CDR3 is CASSLGTGGYTF. The CDR3 DNA reads as TGTGCCAGCAGTTTGGGGACAGGTGGCTACACCTTC.

This rearrangement joins TRBV5-1 to TRBJ2-2; 7 positions match TRBD1. V lost 7 bases, J lost 4 bases, and 7 bases stayed unmatched. CDR3 size: 14 residues. Germline CDR1 is SGHRS and CDR2 is YFSETQ. As DNA, the CDR3 is TGCGCCAGCGAGACAGGGCGCAGCACCGGGGAGCTGTTTTTT. Its protein product is CASETGRSTGELFF.

The rearrangement uses TRBV28 and TRBJ1-2, with TRBD1 as a possible D gene (6 bases). The CDR3 consists of 15 residues. The germline V gene has CDR1 MDHEN and CDR2 SYDVKM. V was shortened by 2 bases and J by 4 bases, with 14 bases between the two germline ends. The CDR3 DNA reads TGTGCCAGCAGTTTACCGACAGGTAACAGCTATGGCTACACCTTC. It yields the protein CASSLPTGNSYGYTF.

V usage is TRBV15 and J usage is TRBJ2-3; 12 positions match TRBD2. Germline V gene data show CDR1 as LNHNV and CDR2 as YYDKDF (reference sequence). This CDR3 has 19 residues. Trimming at V came to 0 bases and at J to 0 bases, leaving 7 bases not matched to a gene. The CDR3 DNA follows: TGTGCCACCAGCAGAGATTCGAGACTAGCGGGGGCTAGCACAGATACGCAGTATTTT. Translation: CATSRDSRLAGASTDTQYF.

As regards this clone: Other DNA sequences in this sample translate to the same CDR3. J is TRBJ2-7 and V is TRBV2; D call uncertain. The CDR3 consists of 11 residues. CDR1 is SNHLY and CDR2 is FYNNEI in the germline V gene. Trimming took off 6 bases at V and 2 bases at J, with 5 bases between the two ends. DNA of the CDR3: TGTGCCAGCAGCCCCACCTACGAGCAGTACTTC. It translates to CASSPTYEQYF.

This chain connects TRBV7-9 to TRBJ2-7; TRBD2 agrees at 10 bases. This CDR3 comprises 15 residues. Germline V gives CDR1 SEHNR, CDR2 FQNEAQ (reference sequence). J lost 2 bases, V lost 3 bases, and 4 bases had no gene match. The CDR3 nucleotides read TGTGCCAGCAGCTTGACTAGCGGGCTAACCTACGAGCAGTACTTC. Amino acid sequence: CASSLTSGLTYEQYF.

V gene TRBV18 combines with J gene TRBJ2-3, with 10 bases fitting TRBD1. The CDR3 is 15 amino acids. V lost 3 bases, J lost 2 bases, and 2 bases stayed unmatched. Germline V gene sequence: CDR1 KGHSH, CDR2 LQKENI. CDR3 nucleotides: TGTGCCAGCTCACCCGGGACAGGGGTCACAGATACGCAGTATTTT. It encodes CASSPGTGVTDTQYF. Drawing the rest from reference TRBV18 and TRBJ2-3, the complete variable domain is NAGVMQNPRHLVRRRGQEARLRCSPMKGHSHVYWYRQLPEEGLKFMVYLQKENIIDESGMPKERFSAEFPKEGPSILRIQQVVRGDSAAYFCASSPGTGVTDTQYFGPGTRLTVL.

V is TRBV15 and J is TRBJ1-3; possibly TRBD1 for D (5 bases). CDR1 is LNHNV and CDR2 is YYDKDF in the germline V gene (reference sequence). Trimming stripped 3 bases from V and 1 base from J, with 10 bases between. The CDR3 extends over 15 amino acids. CDR3 protein: CATSSRRGSGNTIYF. DNA of the CDR3: TGTGCCACCAGCAGTCGAAGGGGATCTGGAAACACCATATATTTT.

The chain links TRBV2 to TRBJ2-1; the match to TRBD1 covers 7 bases. The germline CDR1 and CDR2 sequences are SNHLY and FYNNEI. The CDR3 length is 14 residues. Losses at the gene ends were 6 bases for V and 9 bases for J; bases not matched to a gene: 11. CDR3 coding DNA: TGTGCCAGCAGCCCGATTCGACAGGGCGGTGAGCAGTTCTTC. This translates into CASSPIRQGGEQFF.

The chain has TRBV5-6 and TRBJ2-2, with 9 bases matching TRBD2. The CDR3 runs to 14 residues. V was pared by 9 bases and J by 6 bases, with 9 bases of the junction left unmatched. Germline CDR1 and CDR2: SGHDT and YYEEEE. CDR3 amino acids: CATRPGLASGELFF. The DNA for the CDR3 is TGTGCCACACGACCCGGACTAGCGTCCGGGGAGCTGTTTTTT. The full variable domain, with the rest looked up from reference TRBV5-6 and TRBJ2-2, is DAGVTQSPTHLIKTRGQQVTLRCSPKSGHDTVSWYQQALGQGPQFIFQYYEEEERQRGNFPDRFSGHQFPNYSSELNVNALLLGDSALYLCATRPGLASGELFFGEGSRLTVL.

On this clone: Other DNA sequences from this sample encode an identical CDR3 as well. The gene calls are TRBV9 and TRBJ1-1; maybe TRBD1 (6 bases). Germline V gene data show CDR1 as SGDLS and CDR2 as YYNGEE. V dropped 4 bases and J dropped 4 bases, with 11 bases sitting between them. The CDR3 spans 13 residues. This chain's CDR3 is CASSLGGGTEAFF. CDR3 coding DNA: TGTGCCAGCAGCTTAGGAGGGGGCACTGAAGCTTTCTTT.

The rearrangement joins TRBV30 to TRBJ2-5; 8 bases agree with TRBD2. This CDR3 has 13 residues. Germline CDR1 is GTSNPN and CDR2 is SVGIG (reference sequence). Trimming at V came to 4 bases and at J to 4 bases, leaving 5 bases not matched to a gene. The CDR3 coding sequence is TGTGCCTGGACGGGGGGGCCGGGAGAGACCCAGTACTTC. Translated: CAWTGGPGETQYF.

The chain couples TRBV5-1 to TRBJ2-2; D remains unclear. The CDR3 has 15 amino acids. The ends were cut back, 0 bases at V and 1 base at J, with 7 bases in the middle. Germline CDR1 is SGHRS and CDR2 is YFSETQ. CDR3: CASSLVTGNTGELFF. For the CDR3, the DNA is TGCGCCAGCAGCTTGGTTACGGGGAACACCGGGGAGCTGTTTTTT. The full variable domain, completed using reference TRBV5-1 and TRBJ2-2, is KAGVTQTPRYLIKTRGQQVTLSCSPISGHRSVSWYQQTPGQGLQFLFEYFSETQRNKGNFPGRFSGRQFSNSRSEMNVSTLELGDSALYLCASSLVTGNTGELFFGEGSRLTVL.

V gene TRBV11-2 combines with J gene TRBJ2-3, with 8 bases aligning to TRBD2. After removal of 1 base from V and 6 bases from J, the junction contained 9 bases not matched to a gene. The germline V gene has CDR1 SGHAT and CDR2 FQNNGV. The CDR3 contains 16 residues. The CDR3 here is CASSLGRGVNPDTQYF. The CDR3 DNA is TGTGCCAGCAGCTTAGGGCGGGGGGTTAATCCCGATACGCAGTATTTT.

This chain uses TRBV6-1 with TRBJ2-3; 8 positions match TRBD2. The V segment lost 6 bases and the J segment 8 bases; nucleotides outside the gene matches: 13. The germline V gene has CDR1 MNHNS and CDR2 SASEGT. The CDR3 consists of 15 residues. The chain's CDR3 is CASRPSPAGAVTQYF. In DNA, the CDR3 is TGTGCCAGCAGGCCGAGCCCAGCGGGAGCAGTTACGCAGTATTTT.

This chain uses TRBV6-1 with TRBJ1-1; 7 bases map to TRBD1. The CDR3 totals 15 residues. V lost 0 bases, J lost 4 bases, and 5 bases stayed unmatched. Germline V gene data show CDR1 as MNHNS and CDR2 as SASEGT. CDR3 bases: TGTGCCAGCAGTGAAGCGGGACAGAGTTTCACTGAAGCTTTCTTT. This sequence encodes CASSEAGQSFTEAFF.

The genes are TRBV4-1 and TRBJ1-6; 7 bases line up with TRBD1. V lost 4 bases to trimming and J lost 7 bases; unmatched junction nucleotides: 7. The length of the CDR3 is 15 residues. The germline gives CDR1 MGHRA, CDR2 YSYEKL. The CDR3, as DNA: TGCGCCAGCAGCCTAAGGGACAGTAGGAATTCACCCCTCCACTTT. Translating it yields CASSLRDSRNSPLHF.

This chain connects TRBV6-8 to TRBJ2-7; tentative D call: TRBD1 (5 bases). Germline assignment: CDR1 MNHGY and CDR2 SAAAGT. The CDR3 consists of 11 residues. The V gene lost 4 bases and the J gene lost 8 bases, with 9 bases spanning the gap. This chain's CDR3 is CASSLSGKQYF. Written as DNA, the CDR3 is TGTGCCAGCAGTTTGTCAGGGAAGCAGTACTTC.

The gene calls are TRBV5-1 and TRBJ2-3, with D uncertain. The CDR3 covers 14 residues. Germline CDR1 is SGHRS and CDR2 is YFSETQ. Deletions cut 0 bases from V and 4 bases from J, with 9 bases between. CDR3 loop: CASSLAVSPDTQYF. CDR3 in DNA: TGCGCCAGCAGCTTGGCGGTTTCGCCAGATACGCAGTATTTT. The entire variable domain, with the rest obtained from reference TRBV5-1 and TRBJ2-3, is as follows: KAGVTQTPRYLIKTRGQQVTLSCSPISGHRSVSWYQQTPGQGLQFLFEYFSETQRNKGNFPGRFSGRQFSNSRSEMNVSTLELGDSALYLCASSLAVSPDTQYFGPGTRLTVL.

CDR3 DNA sequence: TGTGCCAGCAGCCGGACTAGCGGGGGGGCGGAAGATACGCAGTATTTT. Amino acid sequence: CASSRTSGGAEDTQYF. The V call is TRBV4-2, the J call TRBJ2-3; the match to TRBD2 covers 15 bases. CDR1 and CDR2 from the germline V gene are LGHNA and YNFKEQ. CDR3 size: 16 residues. V lost 4 bases, J lost 5 bases, and 4 bases stayed unmatched.

In DNA form, the CDR3 reads TGTGCCAGCAGCCCAGCGGGGGACGCAGATACGCAGTATTTT. Amino acid sequence: CASSPAGDADTQYF. The rearrangement joins TRBV7-9 to TRBJ2-3; 8 bases are a match to TRBD2. From germline, CDR1 is SEHNR and CDR2 FQNEAQ (reference sequence). With V trimmed by 5 bases and J by 4 bases, 5 bases remained unmatched. CDR3 length: 14 residues.

The chain's CDR3 is CASLTGTENSPLHF. For the CDR3, the DNA is TGTGCCAGTCTCACCGGGACTGAGAATTCACCCCTCCACTTT. The J gene is TRBJ1-6, the V gene TRBV6-1, with D possibly matching TRBD1 (5 bases). The CDR3 is 14 amino acids. V lost 9 bases and J lost 7, with 16 bases in between. The germline CDR1 and CDR2 sequences are MNHNS and SASEGT.